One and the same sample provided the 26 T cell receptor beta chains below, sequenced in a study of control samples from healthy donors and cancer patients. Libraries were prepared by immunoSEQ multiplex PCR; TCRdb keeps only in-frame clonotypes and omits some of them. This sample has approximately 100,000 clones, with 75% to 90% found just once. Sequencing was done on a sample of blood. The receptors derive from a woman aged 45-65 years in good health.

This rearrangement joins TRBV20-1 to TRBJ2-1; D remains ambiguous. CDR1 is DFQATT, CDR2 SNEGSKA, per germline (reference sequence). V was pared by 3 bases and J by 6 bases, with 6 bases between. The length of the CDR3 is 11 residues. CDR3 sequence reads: CSARVSNEQFF. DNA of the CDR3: TGCAGTGCTAGGGTATCCAATGAGCAGTTCTTC.

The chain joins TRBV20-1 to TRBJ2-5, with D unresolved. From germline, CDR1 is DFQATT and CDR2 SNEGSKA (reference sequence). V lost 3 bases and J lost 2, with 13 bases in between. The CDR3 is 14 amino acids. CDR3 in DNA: TGCAGTGCTAGTGCGGCTAGAGAGCAAGAGACCCAGTACTTC. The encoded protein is CSASAAREQETQYF.

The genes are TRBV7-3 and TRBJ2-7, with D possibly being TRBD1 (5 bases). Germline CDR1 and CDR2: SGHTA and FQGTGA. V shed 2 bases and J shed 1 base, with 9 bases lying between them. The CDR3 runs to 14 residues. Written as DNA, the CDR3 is TGTGCCAGCAGCTTATCCAGGGAATCCTACGAGCAGTACGTC. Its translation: CASSLSRESYEQYV.

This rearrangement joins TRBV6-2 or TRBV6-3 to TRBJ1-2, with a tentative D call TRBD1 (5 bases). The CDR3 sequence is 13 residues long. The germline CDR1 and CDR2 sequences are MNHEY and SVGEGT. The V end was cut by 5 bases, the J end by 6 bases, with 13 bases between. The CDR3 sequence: CASSTTASDGYTF. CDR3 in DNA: TGTGCCAGCAGTACGACAGCATCGGATGGCTACACCTTC.

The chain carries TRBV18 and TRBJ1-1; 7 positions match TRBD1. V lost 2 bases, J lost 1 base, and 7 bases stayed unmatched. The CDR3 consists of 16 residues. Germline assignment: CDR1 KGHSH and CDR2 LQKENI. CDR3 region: CASSPRIHRGNTEAFF. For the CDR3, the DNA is TGTGCCAGCTCACCAAGAATTCACAGGGGGAACACTGAAGCTTTCTTT.

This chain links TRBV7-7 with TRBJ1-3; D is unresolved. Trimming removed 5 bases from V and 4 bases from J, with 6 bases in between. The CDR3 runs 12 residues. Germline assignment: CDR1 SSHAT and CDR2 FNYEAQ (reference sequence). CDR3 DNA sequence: TGTGCCAGCAGCCCCGGGGGAAACACCATATATTTT. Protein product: CASSPGGNTIYF. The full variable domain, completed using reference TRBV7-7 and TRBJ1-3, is GAGVSQSPRYKVTKRGQDVTLRCDPISSHATLYWYQQALGQGPEFLTYFNYEAQPDKSGLPSDRFSAERPEGSISTLTIQRTEQRDSAMYRCASSPGGNTIYFGEGSWLTVV.

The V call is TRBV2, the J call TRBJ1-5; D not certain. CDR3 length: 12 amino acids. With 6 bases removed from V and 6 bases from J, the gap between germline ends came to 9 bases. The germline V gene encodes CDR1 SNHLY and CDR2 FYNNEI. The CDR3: CASSPEGQPQHF. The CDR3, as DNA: TGTGCCAGCAGCCCCGAGGGTCAGCCCCAGCATTTT.

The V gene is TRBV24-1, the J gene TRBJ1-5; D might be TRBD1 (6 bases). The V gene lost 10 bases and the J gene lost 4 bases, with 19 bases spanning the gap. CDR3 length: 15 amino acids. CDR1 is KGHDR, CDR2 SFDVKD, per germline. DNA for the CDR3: TGTGCCACTTCGGAGGGGGACACAACTAATCAGCCCCAGCATTTT. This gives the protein CATSEGDTTNQPQHF.

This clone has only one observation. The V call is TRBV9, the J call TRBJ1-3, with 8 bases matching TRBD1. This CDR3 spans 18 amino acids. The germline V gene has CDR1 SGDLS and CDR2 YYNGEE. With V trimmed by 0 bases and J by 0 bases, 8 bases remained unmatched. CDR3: CASSVDTGGRVSGNTIYF. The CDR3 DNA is TGTGCCAGCAGCGTAGACACAGGGGGACGGGTCTCTGGAAACACCATATATTTT.

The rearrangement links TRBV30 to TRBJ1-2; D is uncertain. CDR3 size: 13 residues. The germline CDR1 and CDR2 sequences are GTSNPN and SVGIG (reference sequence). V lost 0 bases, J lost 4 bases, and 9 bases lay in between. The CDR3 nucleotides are TGTGCCTGGAGTGTCGGGGAAATCTATGGCTACACCTTC. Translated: CAWSVGEIYGYTF.

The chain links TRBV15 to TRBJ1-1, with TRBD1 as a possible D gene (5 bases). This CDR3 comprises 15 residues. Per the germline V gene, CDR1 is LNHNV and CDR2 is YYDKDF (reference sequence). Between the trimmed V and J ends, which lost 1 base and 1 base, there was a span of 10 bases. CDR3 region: CATSRAGFTNTEAFF. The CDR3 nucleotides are TGTGCCACCAGCAGAGCAGGGTTTACGAACACTGAAGCTTTCTTT.

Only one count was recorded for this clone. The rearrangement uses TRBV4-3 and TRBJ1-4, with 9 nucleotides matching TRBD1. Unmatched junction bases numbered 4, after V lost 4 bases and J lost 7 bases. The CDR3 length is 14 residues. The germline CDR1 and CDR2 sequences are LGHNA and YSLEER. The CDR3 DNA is TGCGCCAGCAGCCCGGGACAGGGAATTGAAAAACTGTTTTTT. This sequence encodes CASSPGQGIEKLFF.

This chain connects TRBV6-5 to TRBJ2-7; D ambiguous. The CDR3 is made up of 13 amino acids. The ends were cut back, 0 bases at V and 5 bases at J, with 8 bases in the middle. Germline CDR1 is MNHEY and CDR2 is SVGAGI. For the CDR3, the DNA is TGTGCCAGCAGTTACTCGCCGGCTAACGAGCAGTACGTC. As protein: CASSYSPANEQYV.

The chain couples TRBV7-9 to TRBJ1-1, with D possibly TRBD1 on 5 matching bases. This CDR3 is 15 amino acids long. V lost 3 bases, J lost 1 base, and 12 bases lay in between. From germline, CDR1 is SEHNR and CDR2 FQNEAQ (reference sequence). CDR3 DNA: TGTGCCAGCAGCTTCGACACAGGAAGGAACACTGAAGCTTTCTTT. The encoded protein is CASSFDTGRNTEAFF.

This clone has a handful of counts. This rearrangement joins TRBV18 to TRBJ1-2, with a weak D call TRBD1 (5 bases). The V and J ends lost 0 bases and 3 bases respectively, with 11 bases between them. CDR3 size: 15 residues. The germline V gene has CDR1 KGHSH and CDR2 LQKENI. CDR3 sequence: CASSPPFWGDYGYTF. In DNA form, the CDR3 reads TGTGCCAGCTCACCACCGTTCTGGGGCGACTATGGCTACACCTTC.

The CDR3 is CASTLGGISEQFF. In DNA form, the CDR3 reads TGTGCCAGCACCCTAGGGGGCATTAGTGAGCAGTTCTTC. This rearrangement joins TRBV7-6 to TRBJ2-1; TRBD1 matches 7 bases. The CDR3 runs to 13 residues. Trimming removed 7 bases from V and 9 bases from J; junction bases left unmatched: 9. Germline V gene sequence: CDR1 SGHVS, CDR2 FNYEAQ.

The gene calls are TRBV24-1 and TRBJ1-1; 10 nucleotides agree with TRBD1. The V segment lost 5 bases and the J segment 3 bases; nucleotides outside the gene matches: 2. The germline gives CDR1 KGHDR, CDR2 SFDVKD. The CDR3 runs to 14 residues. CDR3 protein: CATSGQGADTEAFF. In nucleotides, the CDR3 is TGTGCCACCAGTGGACAGGGGGCTGACACTGAAGCTTTCTTT.

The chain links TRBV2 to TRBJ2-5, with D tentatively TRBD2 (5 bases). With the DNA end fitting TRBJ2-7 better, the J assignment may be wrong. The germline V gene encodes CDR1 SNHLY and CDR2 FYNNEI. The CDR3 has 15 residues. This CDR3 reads CARRDYRATHYEQYF. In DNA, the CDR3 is TGTGCCAGAAGAGACTACCGGGCCACCCACTACGAGCAGTACTTC.

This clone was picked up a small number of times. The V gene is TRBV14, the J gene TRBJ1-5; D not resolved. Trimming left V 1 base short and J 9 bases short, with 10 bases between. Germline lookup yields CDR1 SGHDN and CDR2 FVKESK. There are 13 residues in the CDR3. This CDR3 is CASSQGLGRPQHF. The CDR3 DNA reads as TGTGCCAGCAGCCAAGGCCTCGGGCGGCCCCAGCATTTT.

The CDR3 protein is CASSLAYEQYF. CDR3 sequence (DNA): TGCGCCAGCAGCTTAGCCTACGAGCAGTACTTC. This chain joins TRBV5-1 and TRBJ2-7; D unclear. The CDR3 loop spans 11 amino acids. V was clipped by 2 bases and J by 2 bases, with 2 bases between them. Looked up from germline, CDR1 is SGHRS and CDR2 is YFSETQ.

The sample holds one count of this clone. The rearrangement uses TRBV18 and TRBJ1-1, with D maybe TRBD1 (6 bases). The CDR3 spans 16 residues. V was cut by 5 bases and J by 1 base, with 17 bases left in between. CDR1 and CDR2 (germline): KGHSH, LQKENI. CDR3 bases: TGTGCCAGCTCAATTTCAGGGGTCGCACCGAACACTGAAGCTTTCTTT. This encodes CASSISGVAPNTEAFF. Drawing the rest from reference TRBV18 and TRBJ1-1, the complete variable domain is NAGVMQNPRHLVRRRGQEARLRCSPMKGHSHVYWYRQLPEEGLKFMVYLQKENIIDESGMPKERFSAEFPKEGPSILRIQQVVRGDSAAYFCASSISGVAPNTEAFFGQGTRLTVV.

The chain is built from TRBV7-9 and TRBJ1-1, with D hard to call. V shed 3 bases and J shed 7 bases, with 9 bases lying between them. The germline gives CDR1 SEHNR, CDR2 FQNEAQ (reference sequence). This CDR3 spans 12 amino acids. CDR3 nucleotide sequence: TGTGCCAGCAGCTTTCCCGGCTTTGAAGCTTTCTTT. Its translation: CASSFPGFEAFF.

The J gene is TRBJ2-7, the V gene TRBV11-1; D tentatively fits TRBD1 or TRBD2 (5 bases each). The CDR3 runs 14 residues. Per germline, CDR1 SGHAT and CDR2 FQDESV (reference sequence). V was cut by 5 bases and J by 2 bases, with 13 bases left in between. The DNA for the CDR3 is TGTGCCAGCAGCGACCGGGACGGAGCCTACGAGCAGTACTTC. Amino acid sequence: CASSDRDGAYEQYF.

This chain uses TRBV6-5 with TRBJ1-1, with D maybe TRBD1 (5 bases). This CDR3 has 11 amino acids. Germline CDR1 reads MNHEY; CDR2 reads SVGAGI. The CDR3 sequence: CAAGRAHEAFF. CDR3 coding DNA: TGTGCGGCCGGCAGGGCCCACGAAGCTTTCTTT.

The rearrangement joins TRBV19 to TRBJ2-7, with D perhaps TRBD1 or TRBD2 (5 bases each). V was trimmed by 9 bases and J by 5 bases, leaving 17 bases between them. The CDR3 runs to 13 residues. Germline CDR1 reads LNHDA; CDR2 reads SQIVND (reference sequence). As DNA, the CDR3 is TGTGCCAGCGGGACCCTGAAGGCGAACGAGCAGTACTTC. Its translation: CASGTLKANEQYF.

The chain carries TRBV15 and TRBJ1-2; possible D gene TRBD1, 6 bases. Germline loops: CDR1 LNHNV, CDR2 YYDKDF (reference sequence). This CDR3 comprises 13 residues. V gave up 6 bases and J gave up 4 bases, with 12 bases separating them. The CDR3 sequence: CATRGGETYGYTF. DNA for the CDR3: TGTGCCACCAGAGGGGGGGAAACCTATGGCTACACCTTC. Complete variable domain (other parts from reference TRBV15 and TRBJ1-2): DAMVIQNPRYQVTQFGKPVTLSCSQTLNHNVMYWYQQKSSQAPKLLFHYYDKDFNNEADTPDNFQSRRPNTSFCFLDIRSPGLGDTAMYLCATRGGETYGYTFGSGTRLTVV.